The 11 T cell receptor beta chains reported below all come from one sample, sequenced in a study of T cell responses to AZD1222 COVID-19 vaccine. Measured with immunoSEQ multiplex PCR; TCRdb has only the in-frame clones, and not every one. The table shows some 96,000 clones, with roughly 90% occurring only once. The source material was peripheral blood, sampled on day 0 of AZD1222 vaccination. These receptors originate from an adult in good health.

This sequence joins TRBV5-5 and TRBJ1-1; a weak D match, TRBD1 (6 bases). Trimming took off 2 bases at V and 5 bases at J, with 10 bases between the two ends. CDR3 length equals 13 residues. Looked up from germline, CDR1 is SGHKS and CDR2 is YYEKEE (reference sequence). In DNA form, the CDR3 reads TGTGCCAGCAGCTTATCCCAGGGGACTGAAGCTTTCTTT. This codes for CASSLSQGTEAFF.

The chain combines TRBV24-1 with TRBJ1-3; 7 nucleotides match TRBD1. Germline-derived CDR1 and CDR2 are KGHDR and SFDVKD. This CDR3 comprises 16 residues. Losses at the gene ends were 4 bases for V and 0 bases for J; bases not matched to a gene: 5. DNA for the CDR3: TGTGCCACCAGTGACCCACACAGGGGCTCTGGAAACACCATATATTTT. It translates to CATSDPHRGSGNTIYF.

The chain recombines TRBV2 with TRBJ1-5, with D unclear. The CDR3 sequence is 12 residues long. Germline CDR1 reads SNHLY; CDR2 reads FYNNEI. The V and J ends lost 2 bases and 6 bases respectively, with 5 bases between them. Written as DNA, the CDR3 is TGTGCCAGCAGTGAACTCGCTCAGCCCCAGCATTTT. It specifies CASSELAQPQHF. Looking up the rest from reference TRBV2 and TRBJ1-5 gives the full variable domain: EPEVTQTPSHQVTQMGQEVILRCVPISNHLYFYWYRQILGQKVEFLVSFYNNEISEKSEIFDDQFSVERPDGSNFTLKIRSTKLEDSAMYFCASSELAQPQHFGDGTRLSIL.

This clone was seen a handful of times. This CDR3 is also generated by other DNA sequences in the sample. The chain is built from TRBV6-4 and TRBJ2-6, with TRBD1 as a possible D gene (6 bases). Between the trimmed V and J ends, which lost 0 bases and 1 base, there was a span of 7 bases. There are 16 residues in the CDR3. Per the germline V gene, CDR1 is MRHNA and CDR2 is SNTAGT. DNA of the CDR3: TGTGCCAGCAGTGACTCCAGGGGATCTGGGGCCAACGTCCTGACTTTC. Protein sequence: CASSDSRGSGANVLTF.

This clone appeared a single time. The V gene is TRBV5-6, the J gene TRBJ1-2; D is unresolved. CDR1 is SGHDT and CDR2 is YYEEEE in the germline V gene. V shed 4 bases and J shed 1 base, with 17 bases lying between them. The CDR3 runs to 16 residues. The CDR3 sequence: CASSVMRAEHNYGYTF. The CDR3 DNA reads TGTGCCAGCAGCGTTATGCGGGCGGAACATAACTATGGCTACACCTTC.

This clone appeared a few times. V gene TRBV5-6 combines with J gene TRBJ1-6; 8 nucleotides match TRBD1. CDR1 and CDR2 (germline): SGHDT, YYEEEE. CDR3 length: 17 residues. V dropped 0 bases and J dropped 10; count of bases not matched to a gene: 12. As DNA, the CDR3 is TGTGCCAGCAGCTTGGAGGTTGCAGGGGGCGCCGGATCACCCCTCCACTTT. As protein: CASSLEVAGGAGSPLHF. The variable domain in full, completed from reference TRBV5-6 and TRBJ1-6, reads DAGVTQSPTHLIKTRGQQVTLRCSPKSGHDTVSWYQQALGQGPQFIFQYYEEEERQRGNFPDRFSGHQFPNYSSELNVNALLLGDSALYLCASSLEVAGGAGSPLHFGNGTRLTVT.

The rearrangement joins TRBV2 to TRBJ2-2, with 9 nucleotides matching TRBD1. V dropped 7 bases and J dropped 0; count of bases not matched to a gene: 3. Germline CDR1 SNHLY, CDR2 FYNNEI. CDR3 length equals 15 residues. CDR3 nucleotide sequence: TGTGCCAGCACCAGGACAGGGGCGAACACCGGGGAGCTGTTTTTT. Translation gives CASTRTGANTGELFF.

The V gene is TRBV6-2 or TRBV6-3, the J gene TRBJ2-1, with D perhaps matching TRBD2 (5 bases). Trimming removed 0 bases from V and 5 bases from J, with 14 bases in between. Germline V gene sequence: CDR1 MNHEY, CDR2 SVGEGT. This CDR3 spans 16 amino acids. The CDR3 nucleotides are TGTGCCAGCAGTTACTCGAGAGGGAGCCTTAACAATGAGCAGTTCTTC. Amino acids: CASSYSRGSLNNEQFF.

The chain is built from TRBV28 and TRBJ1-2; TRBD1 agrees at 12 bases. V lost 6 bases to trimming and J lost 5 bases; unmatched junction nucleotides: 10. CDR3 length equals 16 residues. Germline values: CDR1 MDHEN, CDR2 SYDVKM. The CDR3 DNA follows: TGTGCCAGCAGACCCGGGACAGGGGGCAAGAGGTATGGCTACACCTTC. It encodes CASRPGTGGKRYGYTF.

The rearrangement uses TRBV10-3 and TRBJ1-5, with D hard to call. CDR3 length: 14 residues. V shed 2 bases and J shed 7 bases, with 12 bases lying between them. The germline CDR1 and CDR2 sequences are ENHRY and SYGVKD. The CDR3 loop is CAISETGIGQPQHF. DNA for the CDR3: TGTGCCATCAGTGAGACTGGCATAGGGCAGCCCCAGCATTTT.

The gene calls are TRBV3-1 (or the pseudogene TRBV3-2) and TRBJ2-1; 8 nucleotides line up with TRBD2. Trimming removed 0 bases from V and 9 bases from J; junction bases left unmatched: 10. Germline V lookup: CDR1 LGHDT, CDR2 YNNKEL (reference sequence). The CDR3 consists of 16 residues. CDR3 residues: CASSQEFPAGVTEQFF. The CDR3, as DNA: TGTGCCAGCAGCCAAGAATTCCCAGCGGGAGTAACTGAGCAGTTCTTC.